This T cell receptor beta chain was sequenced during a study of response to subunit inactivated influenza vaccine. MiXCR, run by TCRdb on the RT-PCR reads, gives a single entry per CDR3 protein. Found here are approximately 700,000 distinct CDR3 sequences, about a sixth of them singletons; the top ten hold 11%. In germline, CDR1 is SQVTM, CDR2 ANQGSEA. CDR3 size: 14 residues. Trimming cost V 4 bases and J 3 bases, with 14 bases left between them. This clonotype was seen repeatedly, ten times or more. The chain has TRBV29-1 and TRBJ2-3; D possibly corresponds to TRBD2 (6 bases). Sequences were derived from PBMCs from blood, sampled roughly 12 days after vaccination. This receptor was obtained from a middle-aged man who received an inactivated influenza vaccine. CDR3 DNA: TGCAGCGTTGCGGGCAGGACTAAGACAGATACGCAGTATTTT. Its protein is CSVAGRTKTDTQYF.